This is a list of T cell receptor beta chains from one sample in a study of post-analysis software for immune sequencing data. TCRdb reprocessed the PCR reads via MiXCR and lists one record per CDR3 protein. The sample shows roughly 730,000 distinct CDR3 sequences, 25% to 30% of them seen only once. The sequencing input was blood. The receptors stem from a girl aged 10 to 17 with multiple sclerosis. The CDR3 runs from the conserved cysteine through the conserved F or W. D genes are given only for firm matches. Clone size is shown for a subset of rows, as once, few, many or a class of expanded clone.

TRBJ2-7 | TRBV28 | . | TRBD2 | CASNAPSGLVYEQYF | TGTGCCAGCAACGCACCCTCGGGACTAGTCTACGAGCAGTACTTC
TRBJ2-3 | TRBV3-1 | few | . | CASSQNTTASYLTDTQYF | TGTGCCAGCAGCCAAAACACCACCGCTAGCTATCTCACAGATACGCAGTATTTT
TRBJ2-1 | TRBV19 | . | TRBD2 | CASSIPGLAGYEQFF | TGTGCCAGTAGTATCCCCGGACTAGCGGGCTATGAGCAGTTCTTC
TRBJ2-7 | TRBV6-2/TRBV6-3 | . | . | CASTDPVGSYEQYF | TGTGCCAGCACCGACCCGGTCGGCTCCTACGAGCAGTACTTC
TRBJ1-2 | TRBV7-2 | few | . | CASSLESGHNYGYTF | TGTGCCAGCAGCTTAGAATCCGGACACAATTATGGCTACACCTTC
TRBJ2-5 | TRBV5-5 | many | . | CASRTGQIQETQYF | TGTGCCAGCAGAACCGGACAGATCCAAGAGACCCAGTACTTC
TRBJ2-7 | TRBV9 | few | . | CASSVGERGAYEQYF | TGTGCCAGCAGCGTAGGAGAACGGGGCGCCTACGAGCAGTACTTC
TRBJ2-7 | TRBV10-3 | few | TRBD2 | CAIAGTSGTYEQYF | TGTGCCATCGCAGGGACTAGCGGGACGTACGAGCAGTACTTC
TRBJ1-4 | TRBV18 | . | TRBD1 | CASSPKQGAKANEKLFF | TGTGCCAGCTCACCAAAGCAGGGGGCGAAAGCTAATGAAAAACTGTTTTTT
TRBJ2-5 | TRBV5-1 | many | TRBD1 | CASSLVDREETQYF | TGCGCCAGCAGCTTGGTCGACAGGGAAGAGACCCAGTACTTC